Following are 3 T cell receptor beta chains from one sample sequenced in a study of control samples from healthy donors and cancer patients. Data came from immunoSEQ multiplex PCR; TCRdb stores just in-frame clones and leaves some out. The table includes just over 150,000 clones, 90% to 95% detected once. The sequenced material came from blood. The receptors stem from a middle-aged woman in good health.

This chain uses TRBV6-6 with TRBJ1-3; 8 bases fit TRBD1. The length of the CDR3 is 11 residues. Germline assignment: CDR1 MNHNY and CDR2 SVGAGI (reference sequence). After removal of 5 bases from V and 14 bases from J, the junction contained 5 bases not matched to a gene. CDR3 sequence reads: CASSPGTGLYF. The CDR3, as DNA: TGTGCCAGCAGTCCGGGGACAGGCTTATATTTT.

V and J are TRBV19 and TRBJ1-1; weak D call: TRBD1 (6 bases). V was shortened by 6 bases and J by 5 bases, with 16 bases between the two germline ends. The length of the CDR3 is 14 residues. The V gene's germline CDR1 is LNHDA and CDR2 SQIVND (reference sequence). CDR3 protein: CASSRTQGGTEAFF. The DNA of the CDR3 is TGTGCCAGTAGCCGAACACAGGGTGGGACTGAAGCTTTCTTT. Complete variable domain (other parts from reference TRBV19 and TRBJ1-1): DGGITQSPKYLFRKEGQNVTLSCEQNLNHDAMYWYRQDPGQGLRLIYYSQIVNDFQKGDIAEGYSVSREKKESFPLTVTSAQKNPTAFYLCASSRTQGGTEAFFGQGTRLTVV.

As regards this clone: The DNA is omitted, as the CDR3 cannot be located on it reliably, and the CDR3 follows TCRdb's listing. The chain is built from TRBV25-1 and TRBJ1-4. The CDR3 has 17 amino acids, counting both end residues. The germline V gene encodes CDR1 MGHDK and CDR2 SYGVNS. The CDR3 sequence: CASSEFRFGAGNEKLFF.